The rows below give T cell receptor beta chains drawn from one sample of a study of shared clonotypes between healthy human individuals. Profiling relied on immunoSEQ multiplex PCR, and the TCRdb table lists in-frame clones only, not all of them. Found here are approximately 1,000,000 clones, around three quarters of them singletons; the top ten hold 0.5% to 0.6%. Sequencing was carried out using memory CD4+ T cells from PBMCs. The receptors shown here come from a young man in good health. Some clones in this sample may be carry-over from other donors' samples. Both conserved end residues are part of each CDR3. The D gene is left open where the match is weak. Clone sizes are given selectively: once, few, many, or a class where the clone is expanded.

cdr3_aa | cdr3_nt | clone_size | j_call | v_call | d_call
CASSRRSDTDTQYF | TGTGCCAGCAGCCGAAGGTCCGACACAGATACGCAGTATTTT | . | TRBJ2-3 | TRBV7-2 | .
CASSLRSGGSSYEQYF | TGTGCCAGCAGTTTAAGGTCGGGTGGCAGCTCCTACGAGCAGTACTTC | many | TRBJ2-7 | TRBV27 | .
CASSNLRDIHEKLFF | TGTGCCAGCAGCAACCTCCGGGACATTCATGAAAAACTGTTTTTT | few | TRBJ1-4 | TRBV11-2 | .
CASSVGVGDQETQYF | TGTGCCAGCAGCGTAGGGGTGGGGGACCAAGAGACCCAGTACTTC | . | TRBJ2-5 | TRBV9 | .
CASSLFSYQETQYF | TGCGCCAGCAGCTTGTTTAGCTACCAAGAGACCCAGTACTTC | . | TRBJ2-5 | TRBV5-1 | .
CASSLAGGINEKLFF | TGTGCCAGCAGTTTAGCAGGGGGTATTAATGAAAAACTGTTTTTT | . | TRBJ1-4 | TRBV28 | TRBD1
CASSTGRHYEQYF | TGTGCCAGCAGCACCGGGAGGCACTACGAGCAGTACTTC | few | TRBJ2-7 | TRBV7-8 | TRBD2
CASSLGRADEQYF | TGTGCCAGCAGCTTGGGCAGGGCCGACGAGCAGTACTTC | . | TRBJ2-7 | TRBV5-8 | .
CASGGTLSTGELFF | TGTGCCAGCGGGGGAACTCTCAGCACCGGGGAGCTGTTTTTT | . | TRBJ2-2 | TRBV28 | .
CSALTTDTQYF | TGCAGTGCTCTAACTACAGATACGCAGTATTTT | . | TRBJ2-3 | TRBV20-1 | .
CASSWMGQTNEKLFF | TGCGCCAGCAGCTGGATGGGACAGACCAATGAAAAACTGTTTTTT | . | TRBJ1-4 | TRBV5-1 | TRBD1
CASSPTPRRDTDTQYF | TGTGCCAGCAGCCCCACCCCTAGGCGGGACACAGATACGCAGTATTTT | . | TRBJ2-3 | TRBV4-2 | .
CASSQGQGGDEQYF | TGTGCCAGCAGCCAAGGACAGGGAGGAGACGAGCAGTACTTC | . | TRBJ2-7 | TRBV4-2 | .
CASDILVGGSEQFF | TGTGCCAGCGACATCCTTGTGGGGGGGAGTGAGCAGTTCTTC | . | TRBJ2-1 | TRBV2 | TRBD2
CASSLGGTLVSAFF | TGTGCCAGCAGCTTAGGGGGGACCTTGGTATCAGCTTTCTTT | . | TRBJ1-1 | TRBV7-9 | .
CASEDVSSYEQYF | TGTGCCAGTGAGGACGTGAGCTCCTACGAGCAGTACTTC | . | TRBJ2-7 | TRBV6-1 | .
CASSGLLAESTDTQYF | TGTGCCAGCAGTGGATTGCTAGCGGAAAGCACAGATACGCAGTATTTT | few | TRBJ2-3 | TRBV6-1 | TRBD2
CASSLRSGSQEPPTDTQYF | TGTGCCAGCAGCTTACGAAGCGGGAGTCAAGAACCTCCCACAGATACGCAGTATTTT | few | TRBJ2-3 | TRBV7-2 | TRBD2
CASSRDLTEAFF | TGCGCCAGCAGCCGGGACCTGACTGAAGCTTTCTTT | . | TRBJ1-1 | TRBV5-1 | .
CASSADGGRGPGTEAFF | TGCGCCAGCAGCGCGGACGGCGGCAGGGGGCCGGGCACTGAAGCTTTCTTT | . | TRBJ1-1 | TRBV5-1 | TRBD1
CASSPGPNQPQHF | TGTGCCAGCAGCCCCGGACCCAATCAGCCCCAGCATTTT | . | TRBJ1-5 | TRBV6-4 | .
CASTDRVGGRNQPQHF | TGTGCCAGCACAGACAGGGTGGGGGGTCGCAATCAGCCCCAGCATTTT | . | TRBJ1-5 | TRBV6-6 | TRBD1
CASSLLTGGSSYEQYF | TGTGCCAGCAGTTTATTAACAGGGGGCAGCTCCTACGAGCAGTACTTC | . | TRBJ2-7 | TRBV28 | TRBD1
CASSLTADNEQFF | TGTGCCAGCAGCTTGACTGCCGACAATGAGCAGTTCTTC | . | TRBJ2-1 | TRBV11-1 | .
CASSLAAGGNTGELFF | TGCGCCAGCAGCTTGGCAGCGGGAGGGAACACCGGGGAGCTGTTTTTT | . | TRBJ2-2 | TRBV5-1 | TRBD2
CSASKVPVQYF | TGCAGTGCTAGCAAGGTCCCGGTTCAGTACTTC | . | TRBJ2-4 | TRBV20-1 | .
CASSPPIRTTDTQYF | TGTGCCAGCTCACCACCGATACGGACCACAGATACGCAGTATTTT | once | TRBJ2-3 | TRBV18 | .
CASSKGAYYGYTF | TGTGCCAGCAGCAAAGGGGCGTACTATGGCTACACCTTC | . | TRBJ1-2 | TRBV21-1 | .